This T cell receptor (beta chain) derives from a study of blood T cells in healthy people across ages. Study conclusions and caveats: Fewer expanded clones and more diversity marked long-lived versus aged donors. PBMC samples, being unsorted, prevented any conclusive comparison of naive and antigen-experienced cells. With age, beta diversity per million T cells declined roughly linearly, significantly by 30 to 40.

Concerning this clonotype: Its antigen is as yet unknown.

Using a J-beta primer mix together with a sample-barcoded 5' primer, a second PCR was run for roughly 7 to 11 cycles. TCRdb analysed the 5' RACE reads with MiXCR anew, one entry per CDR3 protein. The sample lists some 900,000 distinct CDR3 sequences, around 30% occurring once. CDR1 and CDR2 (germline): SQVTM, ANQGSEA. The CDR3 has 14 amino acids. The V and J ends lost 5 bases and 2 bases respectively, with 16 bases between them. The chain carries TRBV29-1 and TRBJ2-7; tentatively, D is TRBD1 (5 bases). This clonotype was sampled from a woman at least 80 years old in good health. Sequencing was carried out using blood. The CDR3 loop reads CSVSDSSGAYEQYF. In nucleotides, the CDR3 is TGCAGCGTTTCCGACAGTTCTGGGGCCTACGAGCAGTACTTC.